What follows describes a single TCR beta chain. Its antigen remains unknown. The CDR3 is 13 residues long. Looked up from germline, CDR1 is KGHSH and CDR2 is LQKENI. The V gene lost 6 bases and the J gene lost 8 bases, with 14 bases spanning the gap. The entry originates in a study of shared clonotypes between healthy human individuals. The study's findings and limits: Limitation of the genetic and exposure-history diversity represented came from the few donors.

It was 200 ng DNA, 33,000 or so T cell genomes, that sorted-subset replicate PCRs used. In the authors' workflow: ImmunoSEQ output held junction-only sequences without quality scores, so filtering differed. Here immunoSEQ multiplex PCR was the method, and the copy in TCRdb shows in-frame clones only, minus some. V and J calls and clone size follow that table, whereas D and trimming were derived from the DNA. The sample includes more than 2,000,000 clones, 93% of them seen just once. This chain links TRBV18 with TRBJ1-3; D uncertain. The receptor was derived from a man between 18 and 29 years old in good health. Some clones in this sample may be carry-over from other donors' samples. Specimen: naive CD4+ T cells from PBMCs. The subset is: CD45RA+ positively selected. The CDR3 DNA follows: TGTGCCAGCTCCCGAAGGTTGACGGACACCATATATTTT. Amino acids: CASSRRLTDTIYF.